What follows are 32 T cell receptor beta chains derived from one specimen sequenced in a study of graft-versus-host responses after intestinal transplantation. Clones were read by immunoSEQ multiplex PCR, and TCRdb kept only the in-frame ones, dropping some. The repertoire holds some 86,000 clones, with around nine tenths as singletons. Their antigen targets remain unknown. The material was unstimulated CD8+ T cells sorted from spleen or lymph node cells, obtained before intestinal transplant. All receptors come from a human donor who received an intestinal transplant.

In this sample, this clone turned up once. The chain employs TRBV7-3 and TRBJ2-1; D not resolved. Germline V lookup: CDR1 SGHTA, CDR2 FQGTGA. CDR3 length: 15 residues. With 1 base removed from V and 8 bases from J, the gap between germline ends came to 15 bases. The CDR3 bases are TGTGCCAGCAGCTTAATTTTGGTCGGAATCGATGAGCAGTTCTTC. This encodes CASSLILVGIDEQFF.

J is TRBJ1-3 and V is TRBV19; no clear D. Germline V gene lookup returns CDR1 LNHDA and CDR2 SQIVND (reference sequence). This CDR3 comprises 17 residues. V was pared by 2 bases and J by 0 bases, with 14 bases between. CDR3 protein: CASSIRWSLISGNTIYF. CDR3 in DNA: TGTGCCAGTAGTATACGGTGGTCCCTCATCTCTGGAAACACCATATATTTT.

This clone has just one count. J is TRBJ2-7 and V is TRBV5-1, with 7 bases lining up with TRBD2. The CDR3 contains 14 residues. The V segment lost 3 bases and the J segment 3 bases; nucleotides outside the gene matches: 6. Germline loops: CDR1 SGHRS, CDR2 YFSETQ. The CDR3: CASSSTSPLYEQYF. CDR3 DNA sequence: TGCGCCAGCAGCTCGACTAGCCCCCTCTACGAGCAGTACTTC.

This sequence joins TRBV7-6 and TRBJ1-2, with D unresolved. Germline loops: CDR1 SGHVS, CDR2 FNYEAQ. The ends were cut back, 1 base at V and 4 bases at J, with 16 bases in the middle. This CDR3 is built from 16 residues. CDR3 coding DNA: TGTGCCAGCAGCTTAGATGGGTGGAAATCTGGCTATGGCTACACCTTC. Protein: CASSLDGWKSGYGYTF.

The V gene is TRBV19, the J gene TRBJ1-2, with D maybe TRBD1 (6 bases). The CDR3 is 14 amino acids. Germline lookup yields CDR1 LNHDA and CDR2 SQIVND (reference sequence). Deletions cut 9 bases from V and 3 bases from J, with 17 bases between. CDR3 amino acids: CASGLLGGDYGYTF. The CDR3 DNA reads TGTGCCAGCGGCCTATTAGGGGGTGACTATGGCTACACCTTC.

This sequence joins TRBV15 and TRBJ2-5; TRBD1 might be the D (5 bases). Trimming took off 0 bases at V and 3 bases at J, with 11 bases between the two ends. Germline lookup yields CDR1 LNHNV and CDR2 YYDKDF (reference sequence). The CDR3 runs 15 residues. CDR3 sequence: CATSRDLGHEETQYF. The CDR3 DNA is TGTGCCACCAGCAGAGATCTCGGACATGAAGAGACCCAGTACTTC.

The rearrangement links TRBV19 to TRBJ2-1; 9 nucleotides line up with TRBD2. Germline CDR1 is LNHDA and CDR2 is SQIVND (reference sequence). The V segment lost 8 bases and the J segment 8 bases; nucleotides outside the gene matches: 7. This CDR3 is 13 amino acids long. The CDR3 bases are TGTGCCAGTTGTTCCGGGACTAGCTATGAGCAGTTCTTC. This sequence encodes CASCSGTSYEQFF.

This clone was recorded only once. The chain links TRBV11-2 to TRBJ2-7; the D is unclear. Trimming left V 1 base short and J 0 bases short, with 4 bases between. Germline V gene lookup returns CDR1 SGHAT and CDR2 FQNNGV. This CDR3 has 13 residues. CDR3 in amino acids: CASSLGSSYEQYF. The CDR3 coding sequence is TGTGCCAGCAGCTTAGGGAGCTCCTACGAGCAGTACTTC.

The rearrangement links TRBV7-9 to TRBJ1-1; 7 bases fit TRBD1. Germline V lookup: CDR1 SEHNR, CDR2 FQNEAQ (reference sequence). The CDR3 is 13 residues long. The V gene end was trimmed by 6 bases and the J gene end by 4 bases; junction bases not matched to a gene: 5. The CDR3 reads CASSPGTVTEAFF. Here the CDR3 DNA reads TGTGCCAGCAGTCCCGGGACAGTCACTGAAGCTTTCTTT. Drawing the rest from reference TRBV7-9 and TRBJ1-1, the complete variable domain is DTGVSQNPRHKITKRGQNVTFRCDPISEHNRLYWYRQTLGQGPEFLTYFQNEAQLEKSRLLSDRFSAERPKGSFSTLEIQRTEQGDSAMYLCASSPGTVTEAFFGQGTRLTVV.

V is TRBV28 and J is TRBJ2-7, with D perhaps TRBD1 (6 bases). Germline CDR1 is MDHEN and CDR2 is SYDVKM. This CDR3 spans 14 amino acids. Trimming stripped 5 bases from V and 3 bases from J, with 14 bases between. CDR3: CASSPDSQFYEQYF. The CDR3 coding sequence is TGTGCCAGCAGTCCGGACAGCCAGTTCTACGAGCAGTACTTC.

V and J are TRBV29-1 and TRBJ2-6; no firm D call. This CDR3 is 19 amino acids long. Trimming removed 2 bases from V and 0 bases from J, with 20 bases in between. Germline CDR1 is SQVTM and CDR2 is ANQGSEA. The CDR3 sequence: CSVETNNFCASSGANVLTF. In nucleotides, the CDR3 is TGCAGCGTTGAAACCAATAATTTTTGTGCAAGCTCTGGGGCCAACGTCCTGACTTTC.

The rearrangement joins TRBV4-2 to TRBJ2-3; D perhaps matches TRBD2 (6 bases). Germline assignment: CDR1 LGHNA and CDR2 YNFKEQ. Trimming shortened V by 1 base and J by 3 bases, and 11 bases separated the two germline ends. The length of the CDR3 is 15 residues. The CDR3 region is CASSQGEAGTDTQYF. CDR3 coding DNA: TGTGCCAGCAGCCAAGGGGAGGCGGGAACAGATACGCAGTATTTT.

In its sample, this clone was seen once. The rearrangement uses TRBV7-3 and TRBJ2-3, with 8 bases matching TRBD2. V was pared by 4 bases and J by 3 bases, with 3 bases of the junction left unmatched. Germline V gene lookup returns CDR1 SGHTA and CDR2 FQGTGA. This CDR3 region has 14 residues. CDR3 in amino acids: CASSSGGQTDTQYF. In nucleotides, the CDR3 is TGTGCCAGCAGCTCGGGGGGGCAGACAGATACGCAGTATTTT. Filled out from reference TRBV7-3 and TRBJ2-3, the complete variable domain reads GAGVSQTPSNKVTEKGKYVELRCDPISGHTALYWYRQSLGQGPEFLIYFQGTGAADDSGLPNDRFFAVRPEGSVSTLKIQRTERGDSAVYLCASSSGGQTDTQYFGPGTRLTVL.

Comments on this clone: Distinct nucleotide sequences in the sample also encode this CDR3. The chain has TRBV10-1 and TRBJ2-1, with D possibly matching TRBD2 (6 bases). Germline lookup yields CDR1 WNHNN and CDR2 SYGVQD (reference sequence). This CDR3 has 16 residues. The V gene lost 4 bases and the J gene lost 5 bases, with 18 bases spanning the gap. The CDR3 nucleotides read TGCGCCAGCAGTGGAGATTCGGGAGCACCGAACAATGAGCAGTTCTTC. Encoded protein: CASSGDSGAPNNEQFF.

The rearrangement uses TRBV5-4 and TRBJ2-1; D is possibly TRBD2 (6 bases). V lost 4 bases and J lost 6, with 17 bases in between. Germline values: CDR1 SGHNT, CDR2 YYREEE (reference sequence). The CDR3 is 15 residues long. DNA of the CDR3: TGTGCCAGCAGCGCAACTAGCAGTTACCTCAATGAGCAGTTCTTC. Translation gives CASSATSSYLNEQFF.

The chain combines TRBV9 with TRBJ2-7, with 10 positions matching TRBD2. With 0 bases clipped from V and 2 bases from J, the junction kept 2 bases outside the gene matches. The CDR3 consists of 15 residues. Germline values: CDR1 SGDLS, CDR2 YYNGEE. The CDR3 spells CASSVASGGAYEQYF. The CDR3 nucleotides read TGTGCCAGCAGCGTAGCAAGCGGGGGGGCCTACGAGCAGTACTTC.

The V and J genes are TRBV9 and TRBJ2-7; 7 nucleotides line up with TRBD1. The V gene's germline CDR1 is SGDLS and CDR2 YYNGEE. The CDR3 loop spans 16 amino acids. The J segment lost 1 base and the V segment lost 0 bases, leaving 7 bases of the junction unmatched. The CDR3 reads CASSVGDGTASYEQYF. CDR3 nucleotides: TGTGCCAGCAGCGTAGGAGACGGGACAGCGTCCTACGAGCAGTACTTC. Variable domain in full (rest from reference TRBV9 and TRBJ2-7): DSGVTQTPKHLITATGQRVTLRCSPRSGDLSVYWYQQSLDQGLQFLIQYYNGEERAKGNILERFSAQQFPDLHSELNLSSLELGDSALYFCASSVGDGTASYEQYFGPGTRLTVT.

This sequence joins TRBV4-1 and TRBJ2-3, with 9 bases identical to TRBD2. Trimming removed 7 bases from V and 1 base from J; junction bases left unmatched: 12. Germline CDR1 reads MGHRA; CDR2 reads YSYEKL. The CDR3 runs 17 residues. CDR3 sequence (DNA): TGCGCCAGCATCTCCCTTTTAGAGCGGGAGGGCACAGATACGCAGTATTTT. Its protein product is CASISLLEREGTDTQYF.

This clone was counted between two and nine times. This chain joins TRBV19 and TRBJ2-1, with TRBD2 identical over 9 bases. The V and J ends lost 6 bases and 2 bases, in that order; junction bases with no gene match: 5. The CDR3 contains 15 residues. Germline V gene data show CDR1 as LNHDA and CDR2 as SQIVND (reference sequence). CDR3: CASSYIAGAYNEQFF. The DNA for the CDR3 is TGTGCCAGTAGCTACATAGCGGGAGCCTACAATGAGCAGTTCTTC.

The chain has TRBV9 and TRBJ2-1, with a tentative D call TRBD2 (5 bases). V gave up 4 bases and J gave up 11 bases, with 16 bases separating them. Germline V gene sequence: CDR1 SGDLS, CDR2 YYNGEE. This CDR3 is built from 13 residues. CDR3 in DNA: TGTGCCAGCAGCCTAAGACTATACCATAAGCAGTTCTTC. As protein: CASSLRLYHKQFF.

The chain couples TRBV7-2 to TRBJ2-3; 9 nucleotides line up with TRBD2. V was clipped by 1 base and J by 3 bases; unmatched bases: 14. This CDR3 comprises 19 residues. CDR1 and CDR2 (germline): SGHTA, FQGNSA. The CDR3 DNA sequence: TGTGCCAGCAGCTTAGACAGATTAGCGGGAGAGGGTTGGACAGATACGCAGTATTTT. Its translation is CASSLDRLAGEGWTDTQYF.

This clone was seen a single time. The chain links TRBV15 to TRBJ2-1; TRBD2 might be the D (5 bases). Deletions cut 0 bases from V and 6 bases from J, with 15 bases between. CDR1 is LNHNV and CDR2 is YYDKDF in the germline V gene (reference sequence). The CDR3 consists of 16 residues. CDR3 sequence: CATSREGPGFLNEQFF. The CDR3 nucleotides read TGTGCCACCAGCAGAGAAGGACCGGGATTCCTCAATGAGCAGTTCTTC. The full variable domain, completed using reference TRBV15 and TRBJ2-1, is DAMVIQNPRYQVTQFGKPVTLSCSQTLNHNVMYWYQQKSSQAPKLLFHYYDKDFNNEADTPDNFQSRRPNTSFCFLDIRSPGLGDTAMYLCATSREGPGFLNEQFFGPGTRLTVL.

With regard to this clone: Other nucleotide sequences in the sample specify the same CDR3. This chain links TRBV6-1 with TRBJ1-2; D not resolved. The length of the CDR3 is 12 residues. The germline CDR1 and CDR2 sequences are MNHNS and SASEGT. V gave up 2 bases and J gave up 6 bases, with 7 bases separating them. In nucleotides, the CDR3 is TGTGCCAGCAGTGAATCTTGGAATGGCTACACCTTC. Its translation is CASSESWNGYTF.

V and J are TRBV4-2 and TRBJ1-2, with D possibly TRBD1 on 5 matching bases. The V and J ends lost 5 bases and 0 bases respectively, with 16 bases between them. Germline V gene data show CDR1 as LGHNA and CDR2 as YNFKEQ. This CDR3 comprises 16 residues. CDR3 amino acids: CASSAYGDSTNYGYTF. The CDR3 region has the DNA TGTGCCAGCAGCGCCTACGGAGACAGCACTAACTATGGCTACACCTTC.

CDR3 protein: CASSEEGGNSPLHF. The DNA of the CDR3 is TGTGCCAGCAGTGAGGAAGGGGGCAATTCACCCCTCCACTTT. V is TRBV2 and J is TRBJ1-6; TRBD1 agrees at 7 bases. Germline V lookup: CDR1 SNHLY, CDR2 FYNNEI. J was trimmed by 7 bases and V by 3 bases; bases with no gene match: 3. CDR3 size: 14 residues.

The DNA for the CDR3 is TGTGCCAGCAGCCAAGATTGGGTCCCCGTAAGTATGACTGAAGCTTTCTTT. As protein: CASSQDWVPVSMTEAFF. The chain is built from TRBV14 and TRBJ1-1, with unresolved D. Trimming took 0 bases from V and 5 from J, leaving 19 bases between them. The CDR3 covers 17 residues. CDR1 and CDR2 (germline): SGHDN, FVKESK.

The chain uses TRBV5-1 and TRBJ2-1, with D hard to call. Trimming removed 5 bases from V and 3 bases from J, with 3 bases in between. The CDR3 consists of 11 residues. The germline V gene has CDR1 SGHRS and CDR2 YFSETQ. CDR3 protein: CASSLYNEQFF. The CDR3 region has the DNA TGCGCCAGCAGTCTCTACAATGAGCAGTTCTTC.

The chain has TRBV5-4 and TRBJ2-1; D ambiguous. This CDR3 region has 16 residues. Germline loops: CDR1 SGHNT, CDR2 YYREEE (reference sequence). V was trimmed by 4 bases and J by 0 bases, leaving 14 bases between them. In DNA form, the CDR3 reads TGTGCCAGCAGCCCAAACGTACTAAGCTCCTACAATGAGCAGTTCTTC. Translation: CASSPNVLSSYNEQFF.

The J gene is TRBJ1-4, the V gene TRBV2, with a weak D call TRBD1 (5 bases). Germline CDR1 is SNHLY and CDR2 is FYNNEI. The CDR3 covers 17 residues. The V gene lost 6 bases and the J gene lost 0 bases, with 17 bases spanning the gap. DNA for the CDR3: TGTGCCAGCAGCCCCAAAAACGGGGGACCAACTAATGAAAAACTGTTTTTT. Translating it yields CASSPKNGGPTNEKLFF.

The V gene is TRBV19, the J gene TRBJ2-3, with D perhaps being TRBD1 or TRBD2 (5 bases each). The V gene lost 3 bases and the J gene lost 2 bases, with 18 bases spanning the gap. The germline V gene encodes CDR1 LNHDA and CDR2 SQIVND (reference sequence). The length of the CDR3 is 17 residues. CDR3 protein: CASSIGAGDPTTDTQYF. The CDR3 DNA follows: TGTGCCAGTAGTATTGGGGCCGGGGACCCAACCACAGATACGCAGTATTTT. Full variable domain (missing parts from reference TRBV19 and TRBJ2-3): DGGITQSPKYLFRKEGQNVTLSCEQNLNHDAMYWYRQDPGQGLRLIYYSQIVNDFQKGDIAEGYSVSREKKESFPLTVTSAQKNPTAFYLCASSIGAGDPTTDTQYFGPGTRLTVL.

V usage is TRBV7-3 and J usage is TRBJ2-1; D unclear. The CDR3 is 13 residues long. V was shortened by 1 base and J by 8 bases, with 9 bases between the two germline ends. Germline loops: CDR1 SGHTA, CDR2 FQGTGA. CDR3 amino acids: CASSLIVSHEQFF. In DNA form, the CDR3 reads TGTGCCAGCAGCTTAATTGTTTCCCATGAGCAGTTCTTC.

The sample holds one count of this clone. J is TRBJ2-3 and V is TRBV4-2; 14 bases are a match to TRBD2. Germline-derived CDR1 and CDR2 are LGHNA and YNFKEQ. Germline trimming cut 1 base from V and 5 bases from J; bases unmatched to any gene: 5. The CDR3 length is 17 residues. CDR3 sequence reads: CASSQGTSGGPLDTQYF. CDR3 nucleotide sequence: TGTGCCAGCAGCCAAGGGACTAGCGGGGGGCCGCTAGATACGCAGTATTTT.